The present T cell receptor (beta chain) was sequenced within a study of OX40 agonist ivuxolimab in advanced cancers. The study's findings and limits: Among the nonresponders, some also had low normalized T-cell clonal expansion.

As to this clone: Antigen specificity is unknown.

Repertoires were generated with immunoSEQ multiplex PCR, while TCRdb's copy carries only in-frame clones and drops some. The sample lists under 70,000 clones, roughly 85% occurring once. Deletions cut 5 bases from V and 4 bases from J, with 11 bases between. The germline V gene encodes CDR1 SGHTA and CDR2 FQGNSA. The CDR3 has 14 residues. The sample in question was CD4+ or CD8+ T cells sorted from blood, obtained in a trial of the OX40 agonist ivuxolimab. The chain has TRBV7-2 and TRBJ2-2; TRBD2 might be the D (6 bases). This TCR came from an adult with an advanced solid tumor such as melanoma, head and neck, liver or kidney cancer. The CDR3 protein is CASSRDSFTGELFF. The CDR3 DNA follows: TGTGCCAGCAGCCGGGACTCCTTCACCGGGGAGCTGTTTTTT.